One and the same sample provided the 5 T cell receptor beta chains below, sequenced in a study of spatial heterogeneity in lung cancer. Time point specified: sample taken at primary tumor resection. Tumor, nontumor lung or frozen PBMC supplied whole RNA that was sequenced unsorted. MiXCR, applied by TCRdb to the 5' RACE reads, yields one record per CDR3 protein. The sample contains roughly 17,000 distinct CDR3 sequences, over 20% of which appear only once. Sequencing was performed on PBMCs, taken at surgery. Source of these receptors: a female donor with early-stage non-small cell lung cancer.

The DNA for the CDR3 is TGTGCCAGCAGCTCCCTCCGCGGAAACACCATATATTTT. Protein sequence: CASSSLRGNTIYF. The V and J genes are TRBV3-1 and TRBJ1-3; D call uncertain. The CDR3 consists of 13 residues. The germline V and J ends were trimmed by 5 bases and 4 bases, with 9 bases remaining between them. Germline CDR1 reads LGHDT; CDR2 reads YNNKEL (reference sequence).

Points on this clonotype: At one of its ends the junction is not consistent with the germline gene, which may arise from a read error. The CDR3 is CANSLGGRYGYTF. The CDR3 nucleotides read TGCGCCAACAGCTTGGGAGGCCGTTATGGCTACACCTTC. The V gene is TRBV5-1, the J gene TRBJ1-2; no firm D call. The germline gives CDR1 SGHRS, CDR2 YFSETQ. The CDR3 spans 13 residues.

This clonotype has at least ten counts. This chain joins TRBV5-5 and TRBJ1-5; maybe TRBD1 (5 bases). The CDR3 consists of 13 residues. In germline, CDR1 is SGHKS, CDR2 YYEKEE (reference sequence). Trimming took off 2 bases at V and 6 bases at J, with 9 bases between the two ends. Written as DNA, the CDR3 is TGTGCCAGCAGCTTAGGGGAACGTCAGCCCCAGCATTTT. Protein sequence: CASSLGERQPQHF. The full variable domain, rest sourced from reference TRBV5-5 and TRBJ1-5, is DAGVTQSPTHLIKTRGQQVTLRCSPISGHKSVSWYQQVLGQGPQFIFQYYEKEERGRGNFPDRFSARQFPNYSSELNVNALLLGDSALYLCASSLGERQPQHFGDGTRLSIL.

This clonotype was observed a few times. V gene TRBV11-2 combines with J gene TRBJ2-3; D is uncertain. The germline V gene has CDR1 SGHAT and CDR2 FQNNGV. V was trimmed by 0 bases and J by 10 bases, leaving 14 bases between them. The CDR3 runs 14 residues. The CDR3 region is CASSLEVTSTAQYF. CDR3 bases: TGTGCCAGCAGCTTAGAGGTAACCTCCACAGCGCAGTATTTT. The entire variable domain, with the rest obtained from reference TRBV11-2 and TRBJ2-3, is as follows: EAGVAQSPRYKIIEKRQSVAFWCNPISGHATLYWYQQILGQGPKLLIQFQNNGVVDDSQLPKDRFSAERLKGVDSTLKIQPAKLEDSAVYLCASSLEVTSTAQYFGPGTRLTVL.

Regarding this clonotype: This likely comes from a read error, as the CDR3 has no conserved phenylalanine or tryptophan at its end. No DNA is shown, since the ends of the CDR3 on it are uncertain; the CDR3 is the one TCRdb lists. V is TRBV21-1 and J is TRBJ2-7; TRBD1 reflects the table's D call only, with no check against the DNA. TRBV21-1 represents a pseudogene. The CDR3 is 11 residues long, counting both termini. CDR3 residues: CASSKSGQLSL.